One sample yielded the 8 T cell receptor beta chains listed below, sequenced in a study of early T cells in non-severe SARS-CoV-2 infection. TCRdb recomputed calls from the 5' RACE reads with MiXCR, one row per CDR3 protein. In the table there are 28,000 or so distinct CDR3 sequences, roughly 3.9% of which are singletons. Sequencing was performed on whole blood. The receptors come from an adult who was a healthcare worker with PCR-confirmed SARS-CoV-2 infection or an uninfected control (not recorded which).

The sample holds many counts of this clonotype. This sequence joins TRBV27 and TRBJ1-2, with 10 positions matching TRBD1. Trimming removed 2 bases from V and 7 bases from J; junction bases left unmatched: 4. The CDR3 has 14 residues. Germline V gene data show CDR1 as MNHEY and CDR2 as SMNVEV (reference sequence). The chain's CDR3 is CASSLRDRGRGYTF. The DNA for the CDR3 is TGTGCCAGCAGTTTAAGGGACAGGGGACGTGGCTACACCTTC.

The CDR3 nucleotides are TGTGCCAGCTCACCACCTGCCCAGGGGACGCGCACCGGGGAGCTGTTTTTT. This sequence encodes CASSPPAQGTRTGELFF. The chain is built from TRBV18 and TRBJ2-2, with D maybe TRBD1 (6 bases). CDR1 KGHSH and CDR2 LQKENI come from the germline V gene. V was trimmed by 0 bases and J by 4 bases, leaving 15 bases between them. The CDR3 spans 17 residues. Full variable domain (rest looked up from reference TRBV18 and TRBJ2-2): NAGVMQNPRHLVRRRGQEARLRCSPMKGHSHVYWYRQLPEEGLKFMVYLQKENIIDESGMPKERFSAEFPKEGPSILRIQQVVRGDSAAYFCASSPPAQGTRTGELFFGEGSRLTVL.

This clonotype was observed at least ten times. V and J are TRBV11-2 and TRBJ1-6; no clear D. Looked up from germline, CDR1 is SGHAT and CDR2 is FQNNGV. The CDR3 covers 15 residues. V gave up 1 base and J gave up 7 bases, with 11 bases separating them. The CDR3 DNA follows: TGTGCCAGCAGCTTAGTTGTTCCGGAAAATTCACCCCTCCACTTT. It translates to CASSLVVPENSPLHF.

This clonotype was recorded at least ten times. The chain is built from TRBV10-3 and TRBJ1-1; D uncertain. Trimming cost V 0 bases and J 1 base, with 12 bases left between them. This CDR3 has 16 residues. Germline loops: CDR1 ENHRY, CDR2 SYGVKD. The CDR3 sequence: CAISESFRSTNTEAFF. CDR3 nucleotides: TGTGCCATCAGTGAGTCTTTCCGCAGTACGAACACTGAAGCTTTCTTT.

The chain carries TRBV12-3 or TRBV12-4 and TRBJ2-5, with a weak D call TRBD2 (6 bases). The V and J ends lost 2 bases and 4 bases respectively, with 8 bases between them. The CDR3 covers 13 residues. The CDR3 protein is CASSLSGVETQYF. The DNA for the CDR3 is TGTGCCAGCAGTTTATCGGGGGTAGAGACCCAGTACTTC.

This rearrangement joins TRBV6-1 to TRBJ2-5; 10 bases match TRBD1. In germline, CDR1 is MNHNS, CDR2 SASEGT. The CDR3 covers 13 residues. V was pared by 4 bases and J by 5 bases, with 1 base of the junction left unmatched. The DNA for the CDR3 is TGTGCCAGCAGTGGACAGGGGGCCGAGACCCAGTACTTC. Its protein product is CASSGQGAETQYF.

Many counts were recorded for this clonotype. This chain connects TRBV7-2 to TRBJ1-2; 7 bases map to TRBD1. Trimming cost V 5 bases and J 13 bases; bases outside gene matches: 19. CDR3 length equals 15 residues. Germline loops: CDR1 SGHTA, CDR2 FQGNSA. Here the CDR3 DNA reads TGTGCCAGCAGCGAACGCCAGCCGGGACAGATATCTTGCACCTTC. It codes for CASSERQPGQISCTF.

This clonotype was found many times. The chain combines TRBV4-1 with TRBJ1-2; no reliable D call. The ends were cut back, 0 bases at V and 9 bases at J, with 8 bases in the middle. The CDR3 extends over 12 amino acids. Germline V CDR1 and CDR2: MGHRA, YSYEKL. The CDR3, as DNA: TGCGCCAGCAGCCAAGATCTTGAAAGCTACACCTTC. It is translated as CASSQDLESYTF.